There are many counts of the clone carrying this T cell receptor beta chain. Its antigen is still unknown. The CDR3 loop spans 14 amino acids. With V trimmed by 6 bases and J by 8 bases, 7 bases remained unmatched. Treatment specified: PENTA 11 planned treatment interruption arm or continuous ART arm. The sample originates from a study of HIV-infected children after antiretroviral therapy interruption. At the level of the study: Continuous-treatment samples came from weeks 0, 48 and 150.

Unique molecular identifiers were included in an RNA-based 3' RACE TCR library. Using its own MiXCR run on the 3' RACE reads, TCRdb lists one record per CDR3 protein. The table has about 15,000 distinct CDR3 sequences, roughly 3.5% seen once. Notes on the study in general: The Gini coefficient of naive CD4+ repertoires rose, returning to baseline by 3 years. Naive CD4+ sequences overlapped less between time points once interruption began.

Sequenced here: CD45RA+ CD4+ T cells from PBMCs, sampled from a donor given antiretroviral therapy, either interrupted or continuous. Indicated subset: naive CD4+ CD45RA+ CD45RO- T cells. This TCR derives from a child aged 2-17 years with HIV. The chain employs TRBV12-3 or TRBV12-4 and TRBJ1-4, with 9 positions matching TRBD1. The CDR3 region has the DNA TGTGCCAGCAGGACCGGGACAGGGACCGAAAAACTGTTTTTT. This sequence encodes CASRTGTGTEKLFF.